Following are 15 T cell receptor beta chains from one sample sequenced in a study of blood T cell repertoires in COVID-19. Libraries were prepared by immunoSEQ multiplex PCR; TCRdb keeps only in-frame clonotypes and omits some of them. The table lists about 55,000 clones, about nine tenths of them singletons, with 8.5% in the top ten. The sample was peripheral blood. The receptors here all came from a man in his 60s with active COVID-19.

This clone has a single count. J is TRBJ2-4 and V is TRBV6-2 or TRBV6-3; 9 bases are a match to TRBD1. Germline trimming cut 0 bases from V and 7 bases from J; bases unmatched to any gene: 4. Germline V gene sequence: CDR1 MNHEY, CDR2 SVGEGT. CDR3 length: 15 amino acids. The DNA for the CDR3 is TGTGCCAGCAGTTACTCTGACAGGGGGTGGAACATTCAGTACTTC. Translation gives CASSYSDRGWNIQYF.

The rearrangement uses TRBV10-1 and TRBJ2-1; 13 nucleotides align to TRBD2. V lost 4 bases to trimming and J lost 0 bases; unmatched junction nucleotides: 6. The germline gives CDR1 WNHNN, CDR2 SYGVQD (reference sequence). This CDR3 region has 18 residues. The CDR3 sequence: CASSAGTSGTSSYNEQFF. The CDR3 DNA follows: TGCGCCAGCAGTGCGGGGACTAGCGGGACAAGCTCCTACAATGAGCAGTTCTTC.

The chain has TRBV5-6 and TRBJ2-3, with 9 bases that match TRBD2. The V gene end was trimmed by 7 bases and the J gene end by 2 bases; junction bases not matched to a gene: 8. CDR1 and CDR2 from the germline V gene are SGHDT and YYEEEE. The CDR3 runs to 15 residues. The CDR3 sequence: CASHPRTSDTDTQYF. In DNA, the CDR3 is TGTGCCAGCCACCCGCGGACTAGCGACACAGATACGCAGTATTTT.

V is TRBV27 and J is TRBJ2-7; 7 positions match TRBD1. Germline V gene sequence: CDR1 MNHEY, CDR2 SMNVEV (reference sequence). The CDR3 has 15 residues. V shed 3 bases, J shed 5 bases, and the junction held 10 bases outside the gene matches. CDR3 residues: CASSFERDSSDEQYF. CDR3 nucleotide sequence: TGTGCCAGCAGTTTTGAAAGGGACAGCTCGGACGAGCAGTACTTC.

V is TRBV27 and J is TRBJ1-2, with D possibly being TRBD1 (6 bases). The CDR3 spans 13 residues. Germline V CDR1 and CDR2: MNHEY, SMNVEV (reference sequence). Trimming removed 8 bases from V and 3 bases from J, with 13 bases in between. As DNA, the CDR3 is TGTGCCAGCCGCCCAGGGGTCTACTATGGCTACACCTTC. Its translation: CASRPGVYYGYTF.

This chain joins TRBV18 and TRBJ1-2, with D possibly TRBD1 on 5 matching bases. This CDR3 is built from 15 residues. V lost 0 bases, J lost 8 bases, and 16 bases lay in between. Germline V gene data show CDR1 as KGHSH and CDR2 as LQKENI. CDR3 coding DNA: TGTGCCAGCTCACCACCGGAGGGACTTCGAAGCGGCTACACCTTC. This encodes CASSPPEGLRSGYTF.

This chain joins TRBV7-2 and TRBJ2-6; D possibly corresponds to TRBD1 (6 bases). Germline V gene lookup returns CDR1 SGHTA and CDR2 FQGNSA. The CDR3 length is 15 residues. V was cut by 1 base and J by 4 bases, with 8 bases left in between. Here the CDR3 DNA reads TGTGCCAGCAGCTTAGGGGGGCTAGGGGCCAACGTCCTGACTTTC. Translated, it gives CASSLGGLGANVLTF.

V usage is TRBV7-9 and J usage is TRBJ2-2; 7 bases are a match to TRBD2. Germline CDR1 and CDR2: SEHNR and FQNEAQ (reference sequence). The V segment lost 3 bases and the J segment 5 bases; nucleotides outside the gene matches: 12. The CDR3 runs to 17 residues. For the CDR3, the DNA is TGTGCCAGCAGCTTTAGACCATCGACTAGCTATACCGGGGAGCTGTTTTTT. Its protein product is CASSFRPSTSYTGELFF.

The chain joins TRBV29-1 to TRBJ2-5, with 12 bases that match TRBD2. Germline-derived CDR1 and CDR2 are SQVTM and ANQGSEA. The V segment lost 0 bases and the J segment 6 bases; nucleotides outside the gene matches: 26. The CDR3 runs to 22 residues. The CDR3 nucleotides are TGCAGCGTTGAAGATCTTTGGGGTGCCAGGACTAGCGGGACCAATCTTGATCAGACCCAGTACTTC. Translating it yields CSVEDLWGARTSGTNLDQTQYF.

V usage is TRBV18 and J usage is TRBJ1-4; 7 bases map to TRBD1. The CDR3 runs to 14 residues. Looked up from germline, CDR1 is KGHSH and CDR2 is LQKENI. V shed 3 bases, J shed 3 bases, and the junction held 1 base outside the gene matches. The CDR3 sequence is CASSPRGANEKLFF. The CDR3 DNA sequence: TGTGCCAGCTCACCCAGGGGGGCTAATGAAAAACTGTTTTTT.

This chain links TRBV19 with TRBJ2-7; 11 bases are a match to TRBD2. V lost 5 bases to trimming and J lost 3 bases; unmatched junction nucleotides: 3. Germline V lookup: CDR1 LNHDA, CDR2 SQIVND (reference sequence). The CDR3 loop spans 14 amino acids. The CDR3 region has the DNA TGTGCCAGTAGTCGAGGGACTAGCGGCTACGAGCAGTACTTC. Translated: CASSRGTSGYEQYF.

The V call is TRBV5-1, the J call TRBJ1-5; D may be TRBD1 (6 bases). Germline CDR1 is SGHRS and CDR2 is YFSETQ. The CDR3 contains 15 residues. Trimming cost V 4 bases and J 4 bases, with 15 bases left between them. The CDR3 DNA follows: TGCGCCAGCAGCCCCGACATACAGGGAAATCAGCCCCAGCATTTT. Protein: CASSPDIQGNQPQHF.

V gene TRBV28 combines with J gene TRBJ2-7; tentative D call: TRBD2 (6 bases). Germline V gene sequence: CDR1 MDHEN, CDR2 SYDVKM. The ends were cut back, 2 bases at V and 1 base at J, with 12 bases in the middle. This CDR3 comprises 15 residues. In DNA form, the CDR3 reads TGTGCCAGCAGTTTAGGAACTAGCAAATCCTACGAGCAGTACTTC. Protein sequence: CASSLGTSKSYEQYF.

This rearrangement joins TRBV5-6 to TRBJ2-5, with 7 positions matching TRBD1. Per the germline V gene, CDR1 is SGHDT and CDR2 is YYEEEE. J gave up 1 base and V 5 bases, and 11 bases lay outside the gene matches. The CDR3 sequence is 16 residues long. CDR3 amino acids: CASSPLTGQAQETQYF. CDR3 coding DNA: TGTGCCAGCAGTCCCCTAACCGGACAGGCCCAAGAGACCCAGTACTTC.

The rearrangement uses TRBV10-2 and TRBJ2-2; D remains unclear. The CDR3 length is 13 residues. The V gene's germline CDR1 is WSHSY and CDR2 SAAADI. Trimming removed 0 bases from V and 7 bases from J, with 6 bases in between. The CDR3 is CASSESLDGELFF. DNA for the CDR3: TGCGCCAGCAGTGAGTCTTTAGACGGGGAGCTGTTTTTT.